Listed below are T cell receptor beta chains from one sample, sequenced in a study of shared clonotypes between healthy human individuals. Profiling relied on immunoSEQ multiplex PCR, and the TCRdb table lists in-frame clones only, not all of them. The repertoire holds roughly 1,800,000 clones, approximately 94% seen once, with more than 0.95% in the top ten. The sample comprised naive CD8+ T cells sorted from blood. Source of these receptors: a man aged 18 to 29 in good health. The CDR3 runs from the conserved cysteine through the conserved F or W. D genes are given only for firm matches. Rows may omit the clone size; those that give it use once, few, many or a size class.

d_gene	abundance	v_gene	j_gene	CDR3aa	CDR3nt
.	.	TRBV11-3	TRBJ2-1	CASSHGSDEQFF	TGTGCCAGCAGCCACGGGTCCGATGAGCAGTTCTTC
TRBD2	.	TRBV7-9	TRBJ2-7	CASSSKAGVEQYF	TGTGCCAGCAGCTCGAAAGCGGGAGTTGAGCAGTACTTC
.	.	TRBV2	TRBJ2-2	CASSDQEGTGELFF	TGTGCCAGCAGTGATCAAGAGGGGACCGGGGAGCTGTTTTTT
TRBD1	.	TRBV27	TRBJ2-7	CASSLQGNSYEQYF	TGTGCCAGCAGTCTACAGGGGAACTCCTACGAGCAGTACTTC
.	.	TRBV6-5	TRBJ2-7	CASSSSQGYEQYF	TGTGCCAGCAGTTCCTCACAGGGCTACGAGCAGTACTTC
.	once	TRBV6-6	TRBJ2-3	CASGRDDTDTQYF	TGTGCTTCGGGTCGCGACGACACAGATACGCAGTATTTT
.	.	TRBV29-1	TRBJ2-7	CSVGQLNLEEQYF	TGCAGCGTTGGACAGCTTAACCTGGAAGAGCAGTACTTC
TRBD2	.	TRBV27	TRBJ2-3	CASSALTSGGPRDTQYF	TGTGCCAGCAGTGCCCTGACTAGCGGAGGACCTCGGGATACGCAGTATTTT
TRBD1	.	TRBV6-1	TRBJ2-7	CASSEGQGDWYEQYF	TGTGCCAGCAGTGAAGGACAGGGGGATTGGTACGAGCAGTACTTC
.	once	TRBV5-1	TRBJ2-3	CASQPGSTDTQYF	TGCGCCAGCCAGCCGGGAAGCACAGATACGCAGTATTTT
.	.	TRBV7-9	TRBJ2-7	CASSLDPANYYEQYF	TGTGCCAGCAGCTTAGACCCCGCCAATTACTACGAGCAGTACTTC
.	once	TRBV5-1	TRBJ1-1	CASTPWSGDTEAFF	TGCGCCAGCACCCCCTGGTCGGGGGACACTGAAGCTTTCTTT
.	.	TRBV5-8	TRBJ2-7	CASSLVGNSYEQYF	TGTGCCAGCAGCTTGGTCGGCAACTCCTACGAGCAGTACTTC
TRBD2	.	TRBV9	TRBJ2-3	CASSPSAGGESTDTQYF	TGTGCCAGCAGCCCTTCAGCGGGAGGGGAAAGCACAGATACGCAGTATTTT
TRBD1	.	TRBV2	TRBJ2-1	CASSDGTGVSYNEQFF	TGTGCCAGCAGTGACGGGACAGGAGTCTCCTACAATGAGCAGTTCTTC
TRBD2	.	TRBV2	TRBJ2-3	CASSDSGASTDTQYF	TGTGCCAGCAGTGATAGCGGGGCTAGCACAGATACGCAGTATTTT
.	.	TRBV9	TRBJ2-7	CASSVFGVSGPYEQYF	TGTGCCAGCAGCGTATTTGGGGTTAGCGGACCCTACGAGCAGTACTTC
TRBD2	.	TRBV7-2	TRBJ2-7	CASLRRESSYEQYF	TGTGCCAGCCTTCGGCGGGAGAGCTCCTACGAGCAGTACTTC
.	.	TRBV30	TRBJ2-7	CAWSSGQFNEQYF	TGTGCCTGGAGTTCTGGGCAGTTCAACGAGCAGTACTTC
TRBD1	once	TRBV2	TRBJ2-7	CASSAGQGEPYEQYF	TGTGCCAGCAGTGCCGGACAGGGGGAACCCTACGAGCAGTACTTC
.	.	TRBV9	TRBJ2-2	CASSGRIADSNTGELFF	TGTGCCAGCAGCGGACGGATTGCTGATTCGAACACCGGGGAGCTGTTTTTT
.	.	TRBV4-1	TRBJ2-1	CASSQGSGSSYNEQFF	TGCGCCAGCAGCCAGGGTAGCGGATCCTCCTACAATGAGCAGTTCTTC
.	.	TRBV10-1	TRBJ2-7	CASSQDSSYEQYF	TGCGCCAGCAGCCAGGACAGTTCCTACGAGCAGTACTTC
.	.	TRBV9	TRBJ2-2	CASSVAGARAGELFF	TGTGCCAGCAGCGTAGCTGGGGCCCGGGCCGGGGAGCTGTTTTTT
.	.	TRBV14	TRBJ2-5	CASSQDNAVQETQYF	TGTGCCAGCAGCCAAGATAACGCGGTGCAAGAGACCCAGTACTTC
.	.	TRBV13	TRBJ2-7	CASSLGGGTGNYEQYF	TGTGCCAGCAGCTTAGGGGGAGGGACAGGAAACTACGAGCAGTACTTC
.	.	TRBV10-2	TRBJ1-1	CASREDPVNTEAFF	TGCGCCAGCAGGGAGGATCCAGTGAACACTGAAGCTTTCTTT
TRBD1	.	TRBV7-9	TRBJ1-2	CASSFNYRGGLDGYTF	TGTGCCAGCAGCTTTAATTACAGGGGTGGTTTAGATGGCTACACCTTC
.	.	TRBV2	TRBJ2-7	CASSEGGAAGSYEQYF	TGTGCCAGCAGTGAAGGGGGCGCGGCCGGATCCTACGAGCAGTACTTC
.	.	TRBV5-6	TRBJ1-2	CASSGPPGQSPTSNYGYTF	TGTGCCAGCAGCGGACCCCCGGGACAATCACCAACTTCTAACTATGGCTACACCTTC
.	.	TRBV7-9	TRBJ2-1	CASSSQPAGEQFF	TGTGCCAGCAGCTCACAACCGGCGGGGGAGCAGTTCTTC
.	once	TRBV11-1	TRBJ1-2	CASSSRRAARGYTF	TGTGCCAGCAGCTCGCGGCGGGCAGCCAGGGGCTACACCTTC
TRBD1	.	TRBV6-5	TRBJ1-5	CASSQGDSNQPQHF	TGTGCCAGCAGTCAGGGGGATAGCAATCAGCCCCAGCATTTT
TRBD2	.	TRBV6-5	TRBJ2-2	CASSYGGAGELFF	TGTGCCAGCAGTTACGGGGGGGCCGGGGAGCTGTTTTTT
TRBD1	few	TRBV18	TRBJ2-7	CASSPAGGPGEQYF	TGTGCCAGCTCACCAGCAGGGGGCCCGGGGGAGCAGTACTTC